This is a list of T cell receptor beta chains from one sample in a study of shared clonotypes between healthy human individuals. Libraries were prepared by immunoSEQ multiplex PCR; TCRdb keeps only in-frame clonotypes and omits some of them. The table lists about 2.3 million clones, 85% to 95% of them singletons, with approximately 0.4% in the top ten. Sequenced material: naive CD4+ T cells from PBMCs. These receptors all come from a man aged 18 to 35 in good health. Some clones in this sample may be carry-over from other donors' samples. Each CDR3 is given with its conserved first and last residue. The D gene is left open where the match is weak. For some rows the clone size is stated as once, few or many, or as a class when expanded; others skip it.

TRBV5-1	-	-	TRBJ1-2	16	CASSLGSSFPNYGYTF	TGCGCCAGCAGCTTAGGGAGCTCTTTTCCTAACTATGGCTACACCTTC
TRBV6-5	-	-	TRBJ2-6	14	CASSWGPGANVLTF	TGTGCCAGCAGTTGGGGGCCTGGGGCCAACGTCCTGACTTTC
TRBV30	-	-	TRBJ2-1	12	CAWNPDLNEQFF	TGTGCCTGGAACCCGGACTTGAATGAGCAGTTCTTC
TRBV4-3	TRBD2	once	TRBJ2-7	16	CASSQAFSGRLYEQYF	TGCGCCAGCAGCCAAGCCTTTAGCGGGAGGTTGTACGAGCAGTACTTC
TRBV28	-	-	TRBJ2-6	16	CASSGRGNPGANVLTF	TGTGCCAGCAGTGGAAGAGGAAACCCTGGGGCCAACGTCCTGACTTTC
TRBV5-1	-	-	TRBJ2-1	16	CASSAIDLNQEGEQFF	TGCGCCAGCAGCGCAATCGATCTTAACCAAGAGGGTGAGCAGTTCTTC
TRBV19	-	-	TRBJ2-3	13	CASSGAGADTQYF	TGTGCCAGTAGTGGTGCAGGGGCAGATACGCAGTATTTT
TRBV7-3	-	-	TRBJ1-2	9	CASNYGYTF	TGTGCCAGCAACTATGGCTACACCTTC
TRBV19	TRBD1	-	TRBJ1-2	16	CASSTARGKLIYGYTF	TGTGCCAGTAGTACGGCCAGGGGGAAGTTAATCTATGGCTACACCTTC
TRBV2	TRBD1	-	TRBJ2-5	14	CANSRDRGEETQYF	TGTGCCAACTCAAGGGACAGGGGCGAGGAGACCCAGTACTTC
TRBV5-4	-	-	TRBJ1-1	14	CASSLDRPDTEAFF	TGTGCCAGCAGCTTGGACAGACCCGACACTGAAGCTTTCTTT
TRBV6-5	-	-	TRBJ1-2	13	CASSSNVNYGYTF	TGTGCCAGCAGTTCGAACGTAAACTATGGCTACACCTTC
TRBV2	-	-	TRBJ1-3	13	CASTQGSGNTIYF	TGTGCCAGCACTCAGGGTTCTGGAAACACCATATATTTT
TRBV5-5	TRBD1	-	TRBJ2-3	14	CASTRDSTTDTQYF	TGTGCCAGCACCAGGGACAGTACTACAGATACGCAGTATTTT
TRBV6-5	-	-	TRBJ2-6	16	CASSSGRSSGANVLTF	TGTGCCAGCAGTTCGGGACGGAGCTCTGGGGCCAACGTCCTGACTTTC
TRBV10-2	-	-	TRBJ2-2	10	CASGLRELFF	TGCGCCAGCGGATTGAGGGAGCTGTTTTTT
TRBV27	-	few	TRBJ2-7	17	CASSFSRGGRGPYEQYF	TGTGCCAGCAGTTTCAGCCGCGGGGGCAGGGGGCCCTACGAGCAGTACTTC
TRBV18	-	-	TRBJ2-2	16	CASSPLLQAQTGELFF	TGTGCCAGCTCACCACTGCTACAGGCCCAAACCGGGGAGCTGTTTTTT
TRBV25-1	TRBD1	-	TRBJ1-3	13	CASRGQGSNTIYF	TGTGCCAGCAGGGGACAGGGGTCGAACACCATATATTTT
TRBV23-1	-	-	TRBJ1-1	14	CASSHQERNTEAFF	TGCGCCAGCAGTCACCAGGAACGGAACACTGAAGCTTTCTTT
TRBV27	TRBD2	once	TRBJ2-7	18	CASSWGVRLSGIPYEQYF	TGTGCCAGCAGTTGGGGAGTACGACTAAGCGGGATCCCCTACGAGCAGTACTTC
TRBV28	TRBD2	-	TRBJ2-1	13	CASRGRAYNEQFF	TGTGCCAGCAGAGGGAGGGCCTACAATGAGCAGTTCTTC